These 21 T cell receptor beta chains were sequenced from one sample in a study of T cell changes during pregnancy in multiple sclerosis. Generated by immunoSEQ multiplex PCR, the TCRdb table keeps only in-frame clones and is missing some. Counted here are around 33,000 clones, 87% occurring once; the ten biggest clones make up about 8%. The sequences come from CD8+ T cells from peripheral blood mononuclear cells, collected before pregnancy. These receptors originate from a female donor with multiple sclerosis, enrolled in a pregnancy study.

In this sample, this clone turned up a few times. The gene calls are TRBV28 and TRBJ1-2; 7 nucleotides align to TRBD1. CDR3 length: 12 residues. J was trimmed by 8 bases and V by 5 bases; bases with no gene match: 5. Germline loops: CDR1 MDHEN, CDR2 SYDVKM. CDR3 sequence (DNA): TGTGCCAGCAGTCGACGGACAGGCGGCTACACCTTC. Translated: CASSRRTGGYTF.

This clone occurred once. This rearrangement joins TRBV7-9 to TRBJ1-2, with TRBD1 identical over 8 bases. CDR1 SEHNR and CDR2 FQNEAQ come from the germline V gene (reference sequence). Trimming took 7 bases from V and 4 from J; bases not matched to a gene: 8. This CDR3 has 14 residues. CDR3 in amino acids: CASTGDRRSYGYTF. The CDR3 nucleotides read TGTGCCAGCACCGGGGACAGGAGATCCTATGGCTACACCTTC.

The chain couples TRBV4-1 to TRBJ1-2; TRBD1 matches at 11 bases. Germline CDR1 is MGHRA and CDR2 is YSYEKL. This CDR3 is built from 15 residues. Trimming cost V 1 base and J 2 bases; bases outside gene matches: 0. The CDR3 DNA is TGCGCCAGCAGCCAAGGGACAGGGGGCAACTATGGCTACACCTTC. Encoded protein: CASSQGTGGNYGYTF.

The V call is TRBV7-9, the J call TRBJ1-5, with D possibly matching TRBD1 (6 bases). The germline V and J ends were trimmed by 1 base and 4 bases, with 11 bases remaining between them. Germline V lookup: CDR1 SEHNR, CDR2 FQNEAQ (reference sequence). The CDR3 covers 15 residues. CDR3 nucleotide sequence: TGTGCCAGCAGCTTAGGGACAGCAACAAATCAGCCCCAGCATTTT. Its protein product is CASSLGTATNQPQHF.

The genes are TRBV7-3 and TRBJ2-5; TRBD1 matches 7 bases. With V trimmed by 1 base and J by 7 bases, 9 bases remained unmatched. This CDR3 contains 15 residues. Germline V gives CDR1 SGHTA, CDR2 FQGTGA. CDR3 nucleotide sequence: TGTGCCAGCAGCTTAATAGGGGGCTCAGGTGGGACCCAGTACTTC. Its translation: CASSLIGGSGGTQYF. Filled out from reference TRBV7-3 and TRBJ2-5, the complete variable domain reads GAGVSQTPSNKVTEKGKYVELRCDPISGHTALYWYRQSLGQGPEFLIYFQGTGAADDSGLPNDRFFAVRPEGSVSTLKIQRTERGDSAVYLCASSLIGGSGGTQYFGPGTRLLVL.

The rearrangement joins TRBV27 to TRBJ2-7, with D possibly matching TRBD2 (6 bases). CDR3 length: 15 residues. Trimming shortened V by 4 bases and J by 0 bases, and 13 bases separated the two germline ends. Per germline, CDR1 MNHEY and CDR2 SMNVEV (reference sequence). The CDR3 loop is CASSSTGTGSYEQYF. The CDR3 DNA reads as TGTGCCAGCAGTTCGACCGGGACTGGCTCCTACGAGCAGTACTTC.

The CDR3 DNA reads as TGTGCCAGCAGCCAGACTAGTTTCCTCGAGCAGTACTTC. This translates into CASSQTSFLEQYF. The gene calls are TRBV6-1 and TRBJ2-7, with D possibly TRBD2 on 6 matching bases. V was shortened by 6 bases and J by 6 bases, with 15 bases between the two germline ends. The CDR3 contains 13 residues. CDR1 and CDR2 (germline): MNHNS, SASEGT.

The sample holds one count of this clone. This chain connects TRBV27 to TRBJ2-5; 9 bases line up with TRBD1. Trimming took 5 bases from V and 0 from J; bases not matched to a gene: 1. The CDR3 has 14 residues. CDR1 MNHEY and CDR2 SMNVEV come from the germline V gene (reference sequence). The CDR3 region is CASSDRGYQETQYF. CDR3 DNA: TGTGCCAGCAGTGACAGGGGGTACCAAGAGACCCAGTACTTC.

V usage is TRBV30 and J usage is TRBJ2-2; 13 bases are shared with TRBD2. CDR1 GTSNPN and CDR2 SVGIG come from the germline V gene (reference sequence). This CDR3 contains 15 residues. With V trimmed by 5 bases and J by 5 bases, 5 bases remained unmatched. The CDR3 region has the DNA TGTGCCTGGGGACTAGCGGGAGTCGGGACCGGGGAGCTGTTTTTT. Protein sequence: CAWGLAGVGTGELFF.

The chain uses TRBV7-9 and TRBJ1-1, with D possibly matching TRBD1 (5 bases). V lost 5 bases and J 3 bases, leaving 10 bases between the germline ends. The CDR3 runs 13 residues. CDR1 and CDR2 (germline): SEHNR, FQNEAQ (reference sequence). The CDR3 DNA is TGTGCCAGCAGCCCCCGGGGGTACACTGAAGCTTTCTTT. Translation gives CASSPRGYTEAFF. The complete variable domain, with remaining parts taken from reference TRBV7-9 and TRBJ1-1, reads DTGVSQNPRHKITKRGQNVTFRCDPISEHNRLYWYRQTLGQGPEFLTYFQNEAQLEKSRLLSDRFSAERPKGSFSTLEIQRTEQGDSAMYLCASSPRGYTEAFFGQGTRLTVV.

V gene TRBV19 combines with J gene TRBJ2-1, with D perhaps TRBD1 (6 bases). Trimming stripped 0 bases from V and 2 bases from J, with 8 bases between. This CDR3 region has 15 residues. Germline V CDR1 and CDR2: LNHDA, SQIVND (reference sequence). CDR3 DNA sequence: TGTGCCAGTAGTATAGAGGGGGCTACCTACAATGAGCAGTTCTTC. It codes for CASSIEGATYNEQFF.

This sequence joins TRBV27 and TRBJ1-6, with 10 nucleotides matching TRBD1. The ends lost 6 bases at V and 8 bases at J; junction bases unmatched: 4. This CDR3 has 14 amino acids. From germline, CDR1 is MNHEY and CDR2 SMNVEV (reference sequence). In DNA, the CDR3 is TGTGCCAGCAGCTCCGGGACAGGGGATTCACCCCTCCACTTT. Translated: CASSSGTGDSPLHF.

The chain joins TRBV21-1 to TRBJ1-1. TRBV21-1 is flagged as a pseudogene. The CDR3 has 14 amino acids. The CDR3 bases are TGTGCCAGCGGCCGGGATCATCGATACACTGAAGCTTTCTTT. It specifies CASGRDHRYTEAFF.

The V call is TRBV7-8, the J call TRBJ2-5, with 8 bases aligning to TRBD1. The CDR3 covers 15 residues. The germline gives CDR1 SGHVS, CDR2 FQNEAQ. Trimming took 4 bases from V and 11 from J; bases not matched to a gene: 15. The CDR3 DNA reads as TGTGCCAGCAGCTCCCGGGACAGGTTCCACAAAAAGCAGTACTTC. Protein product: CASSSRDRFHKKQYF.

J is TRBJ2-5 and V is TRBV6-5; D ambiguous. The CDR3 sequence is 12 residues long. Deletions cut 8 bases from V and 7 bases from J, with 14 bases between. Germline-derived CDR1 and CDR2 are MNHEY and SVGAGI. The CDR3 region has the DNA TGTGCCAGCGGGTACACAGAAGGGACCCAGTACTTC. It codes for CASGYTEGTQYF.

J is TRBJ2-5 and V is TRBV4-2; 9 bases line up with TRBD1. Trimming at V came to 0 bases and at J to 6 bases, leaving 11 bases not matched to a gene. Per germline, CDR1 LGHNA and CDR2 YNFKEQ. This CDR3 comprises 17 residues. The CDR3, as DNA: TGTGCCAGCAGCCAAGATAGTCACGCACAGGGGGCAAAGACCCAGTACTTC. Its translation: CASSQDSHAQGAKTQYF.

The chain combines TRBV6-6 with TRBJ1-5, with 8 bases lining up with TRBD1. V was clipped by 4 bases and J by 7 bases; unmatched bases: 6. The CDR3 has 14 amino acids. Germline values: CDR1 MNHNY, CDR2 SVGAGI (reference sequence). The CDR3 nucleotides are TGTGCCAGCAGTTCGGGGACAGGCTGGCAGCCCCAGCATTTT. Its translation: CASSSGTGWQPQHF.

The sample holds a few counts of this clone. This chain uses TRBV7-8 with TRBJ1-3, with TRBD1 identical over 8 bases. This CDR3 has 14 amino acids. Germline CDR1 SGHVS, CDR2 FQNEAQ. The V gene end was trimmed by 4 bases and the J gene end by 8 bases; junction bases not matched to a gene: 7. The CDR3 DNA reads TGTGCCAGCAGCTCATTACAGGGGGGAGACACCATATATTTT. This encodes CASSSLQGGDTIYF.

The chain is built from TRBV9 and TRBJ1-1; the D is unclear. Germline V lookup: CDR1 SGDLS, CDR2 YYNGEE. V was trimmed by 3 bases and J by 6 bases, leaving 15 bases between them. This CDR3 has 14 amino acids. Written as DNA, the CDR3 is TGTGCCAGCAGCGAATCCGGGGTCGGGCCTGAAGCTTTCTTT. Protein product: CASSESGVGPEAFF.

This clone has just one count. This rearrangement joins TRBV6-1 to TRBJ2-5; the match to TRBD1 covers 8 bases. The CDR3 extends over 15 amino acids. J lost 5 bases, V lost 3 bases, and 8 bases had no gene match. Germline CDR1 and CDR2: MNHNS and SASEGT. The CDR3: CASSDVPTGAETQYF. For the CDR3, the DNA is TGTGCCAGCAGTGATGTCCCGACAGGGGCGGAGACCCAGTACTTC.

This chain joins TRBV6-6 and TRBJ1-5; D unresolved. CDR1 MNHNY and CDR2 SVGAGI come from the germline V gene (reference sequence). With 2 bases removed from V and 8 bases from J, the gap between germline ends came to 13 bases. This CDR3 comprises 14 residues. As DNA, the CDR3 is TGTGCCAGCAGTTACGCAGGCAAACTCGAGCCCCAGCATTTT. Amino acids: CASSYAGKLEPQHF.